This T cell receptor (beta chain) came from a study of human T cells and chemical hapten exposure. Across the study: Predominantly women, the patients had alopecia areata, totalis or universalis. There were per-sample TCR yield variations, arising mainly from small pooled library volume differences.

V dropped 7 bases and J dropped 3 bases, with 10 bases sitting between them. Germline CDR1 and CDR2: SQVTM and ANQGSEA. There are 11 residues in the CDR3. This clonotype was counted only a few times. Time point in this sample: patch test 1, 2 weeks after DPC sensitization. Stated treatment: therapeutic diphenylcyclopropenone sensitization with weekly scalp DPC. Someone pulled total RNA out of unfractionated whole blood. TCRdb itself ran the RACE reads through MiXCR, one entry per CDR3 protein. The sample has 75,000 to 100,000 distinct CDR3 sequences; approximately 13% are singletons. The receptor comes from a woman aged 40-49 years with alopecia areata. Some clones in this sample may be carry-over from other donors' samples. V and J are TRBV29-1 and TRBJ2-7; D not certain. Source: whole blood, taken in connection with sensitization to the hapten diphenylcyclopropenone (DPC). CDR3: CSAYRDYEQYF. The CDR3 DNA reads as TGCAGCGCCTATCGCGACTACGAGCAGTACTTC.